This note documents a single T cell receptor beta chain sequence. What it recognizes is unknown. The data belong to a study of cytomegalovirus exposure and HLA in healthy donors. Likely unrecorded immune exposures existed in these nominally healthy donors. PCR involved 60 Vbeta and 13 Jbeta primers. Sequencing was performed with immunoSEQ multiplex PCR; in TCRdb, only in-frame clones are kept and a portion is missing. The sample carries 150,000 or so clones, over 75% recorded once. General observations from the study: More clonal expansion characterized HLA-associated TCR beta chains than equally common others in a later analysis. Within a later analysis, the majority of CMV-associated TCR beta chains appeared HLA-restricted.

The source of this sequence is a woman in her forties in good health and CMV-seropositive. Sequencing used PBMCs.

The CDR3 sequence: CASSLNSLNTGELFF. DNA for the CDR3: TGTGCCAGCAGCTTAAATTCTCTGAACACCGGGGAGCTGTTTTTT. The V call is TRBV7-2, the J call TRBJ2-2; D is unresolved. Deletions cut 2 bases from V and 1 base from J, with 8 bases between. This CDR3 has 15 residues. CDR1 is SGHTA and CDR2 is FQGNSA in the germline V gene.